Each of the 14 T cell receptor beta chains below was sequenced from the same sample in a study of OX40 agonist ivuxolimab in advanced cancers. The protocol was immunoSEQ multiplex PCR, while the TCRdb copy is restricted to in-frame clones and leaves out a portion. The sample records roughly 63,000 clones, more than 80% being singletons. This sample comprised CD4+ or CD8+ T cells sorted from blood, obtained in a trial of the OX40 agonist ivuxolimab. All receptors come from an adult with an advanced solid tumor such as melanoma, head and neck, liver or kidney cancer.

This chain uses TRBV7-3 with TRBJ2-2; D is uncertain. The germline V and J ends were trimmed by 3 bases and 0 bases, with 2 bases remaining between them. Germline-derived CDR1 and CDR2 are SGHTA and FQGTGA. CDR3 length: 13 residues. CDR3: CASSFPNTGELFF. CDR3 nucleotide sequence: TGTGCCAGCAGCTTCCCGAACACCGGGGAGCTGTTTTTT.

This rearrangement joins TRBV28 to TRBJ1-2, with a weak D call TRBD1 (6 bases). The CDR3 totals 16 residues. V shed 5 bases and J shed 0 bases, with 16 bases lying between them. In germline, CDR1 is MDHEN, CDR2 SYDVKM. CDR3 sequence (DNA): TGTGCCAGCAGTCTTAATCGGGGGCAAGCTAACTATGGCTACACCTTC. It translates to CASSLNRGQANYGYTF.

This chain uses TRBV4-2 with TRBJ1-2; 9 positions match TRBD1. After removal of 3 bases from V and 7 bases from J, the junction contained 6 bases not matched to a gene. Germline lookup yields CDR1 LGHNA and CDR2 YNFKEQ. This CDR3 region has 14 residues. CDR3 DNA sequence: TGTGCCAGCAGCCAGCCACAGGGGGCGTCTGGCTACACCTTC. It is translated as CASSQPQGASGYTF.

The gene calls are TRBV6-6 and TRBJ2-3, with D possibly TRBD2 on 6 matching bases. The V gene lost 8 bases and the J gene lost 2 bases, with 11 bases spanning the gap. Germline assignment: CDR1 MNHNY and CDR2 SVGAGI (reference sequence). This CDR3 contains 13 residues. The CDR3 DNA is TGTGCCAGCCGGGACTCCGCCACAGATACGCAGTATTTT. This encodes CASRDSATDTQYF.

This clone occurred a few times. V and J are TRBV18 and TRBJ2-1; D may be TRBD1 (6 bases). CDR3 size: 14 residues. The V gene's germline CDR1 is KGHSH and CDR2 LQKENI. The V end was cut by 6 bases, the J end by 8 bases, with 17 bases between. The CDR3 bases are TGTGCCAGCTCGCGGAACAGGGATTCGGATGAGCAGTTCTTC. Amino acids: CASSRNRDSDEQFF.

CDR3 bases: TGTGCCAGCAGTTGGGCCAAGACTGAGAGCTCCTACGAGCAGTACTTC. Translating it yields CASSWAKTESSYEQYF. The chain couples TRBV28 to TRBJ2-7; unclear D gene. The V end lost 4 bases, the J end lost 0 bases, and 16 bases lay between the germline ends. This CDR3 is built from 16 residues. CDR1 MDHEN and CDR2 SYDVKM come from the germline V gene. Based on the CDR3 plus reference TRBV28 and TRBJ2-7, the full variable domain is DVKVTQSSRYLVKRTGEKVFLECVQDMDHENMFWYRQDPGLGLRLIYFSYDVKMKEKGDIPEGYSVSREKKERFSLILESASTNQTSMYLCASSWAKTESSYEQYFGPGTRLTVT.

The sample holds a few counts of this clone. The chain employs TRBV6-1 and TRBJ2-3, with D maybe TRBD1 (6 bases). V was clipped by 4 bases and J by 7 bases, with 15 bases between them. CDR3 size: 14 residues. Looked up from germline, CDR1 is MNHNS and CDR2 is SASEGT. The CDR3 spells CASSGFRTENTQYF. CDR3 nucleotide sequence: TGTGCCAGCAGTGGCTTCCGGACAGAAAATACGCAGTATTTT.

This chain links TRBV7-2 with TRBJ1-5; unclear D gene. V shed 0 bases and J shed 11 bases, with 14 bases lying between them. The CDR3 spans 14 residues. Germline values: CDR1 SGHTA, CDR2 FQGNSA. The DNA for the CDR3 is TGTGCCAGCAGCTTAGCCTCGGGAGTTCGGGCCCAGCATTTT. Residues: CASSLASGVRAQHF.

This rearrangement joins TRBV5-1 to TRBJ2-7; D gene ambiguous. This CDR3 is 12 amino acids long. CDR1 and CDR2 from the germline V gene are SGHRS and YFSETQ. Between the trimmed V and J ends, which lost 5 bases and 3 bases, there was a span of 9 bases. The DNA for the CDR3 is TGCGCCAGCAGTGTCGGAGACTACGAGCAGTACTTC. Protein: CASSVGDYEQYF.

The V and J genes are TRBV6-1 and TRBJ2-7, with 11 bases lining up with TRBD1. Germline assignment: CDR1 MNHNS and CDR2 SASEGT. This CDR3 is built from 15 residues. Trimming removed 2 bases from V and 4 bases from J; junction bases left unmatched: 4. The CDR3 here is CASSERTGGGYEQYF. The CDR3 nucleotides read TGTGCCAGCAGTGAACGGACAGGGGGCGGGTACGAGCAGTACTTC.

V is TRBV6-6 and J is TRBJ2-3; D is undetermined. The germline V and J ends were trimmed by 6 bases and 2 bases, with 9 bases remaining between them. Germline V gives CDR1 MNHNY, CDR2 SVGAGI (reference sequence). The length of the CDR3 is 13 residues. The CDR3 here is CASRKDVTDTQYF. The CDR3 bases are TGTGCCAGCAGAAAGGACGTCACAGATACGCAGTATTTT.

V and J are TRBV27 and TRBJ1-5; 8 positions agree with TRBD1. Germline V lookup: CDR1 MNHEY, CDR2 SMNVEV (reference sequence). Losses at the gene ends were 5 bases for V and 5 bases for J; bases not matched to a gene: 2. This CDR3 has 13 residues. The CDR3 region is CASSKQGDQPQHF. DNA for the CDR3: TGTGCCAGCAGTAAACAGGGGGATCAGCCCCAGCATTTT.

The genes are TRBV7-6 and TRBJ2-1, with 9 bases fitting TRBD2. V lost 4 bases to trimming and J lost 9 bases; unmatched junction nucleotides: 7. The CDR3 runs to 14 residues. Germline V gives CDR1 SGHVS, CDR2 FNYEAQ. The CDR3 DNA follows: TGTGCCAGCAGCTCCGTAGCGGGAGAGGTTGAGCAGTTCTTC. Amino acids: CASSSVAGEVEQFF. Drawing the rest from reference TRBV7-6 and TRBJ2-1, the complete variable domain is GAGVSQSPRYKVTKRGQDVALRCDPISGHVSLYWYRQALGQGPEFLTYFNYEAQQDKSGLPNDRFSAERPEGSISTLTIQRTEQRDSAMYRCASSSVAGEVEQFFGPGTRLTVL.

This clone was seen only once. The chain couples TRBV28 to TRBJ2-3; possibly TRBD1 for D (6 bases). The V gene lost 2 bases and the J gene lost 4 bases, with 16 bases spanning the gap. The germline V gene has CDR1 MDHEN and CDR2 SYDVKM. The CDR3 sequence is 16 residues long. CDR3 nucleotide sequence: TGTGCCAGCAGTTTAGTAAAACAGGGCTGGGCAGATACGCAGTATTTT. Amino acids: CASSLVKQGWADTQYF.